This T cell receptor beta chain was retrieved from a study of cytomegalovirus exposure and HLA in healthy donors. About the study: Roughly four fifths of 350 to 400 genotyped donors fell in the Caucasian-associated ancestry cluster.

Healthy bone marrow donors made up the donor group. Concerning this clone: Its antigen is currently unknown.

Findings and caveats of the study: Versus the approximately 700-donor mean, an Asian-associated ancestry cluster reportedly showed fewer N-insertions in a later analysis.

The PCR made use of 60 Vbeta and 13 Jbeta primers. This table comes from immunoSEQ multiplex PCR, and its TCRdb copy is limited to in-frame clones, with some not included. The repertoire holds 150,000 or so clones, 70% to 90% seen once, with over 5% in the top ten. The sample was PBMCs. This receptor was taken from a middle-aged woman in good health and CMV-seropositive.

The CDR3 spells CASSPTTGLGEQYF. The CDR3, as DNA: TGTGCCAGCAGTCCTACGACAGGTTTGGGGGAGCAGTACTTC. The chain links TRBV27 to TRBJ2-7, with a tentative D call TRBD1 (6 bases). Looked up from germline, CDR1 is MNHEY and CDR2 is SMNVEV (reference sequence). The CDR3 runs to 14 residues. V was clipped by 5 bases and J by 7 bases, with 18 bases between them.